This TCR beta chain was identified in a study of blood T cells in healthy people across ages. Whole-study results and caveats: TCR beta diversity was tightly associated with the proportion of naive T cells. It was held that the diversity estimates obtained from one million T cells were underestimates. There were more naive CD4+ cells and higher diversity in long-lived donors than in aged donors.

Each sample had at least 6.5 million PBMCs isolated. Sample-barcoded 5' priming and a J-beta primer mix drove a second PCR of about 6 to 12 cycles. One entry per CDR3 protein results from TCRdb running MiXCR on the 5' RACE reads. This sample has fewer than 950,000 distinct CDR3 sequences; roughly 53% occur once, and the top ten carry under 50%. For this clonotype: Its antigen is currently unknown.

V lost 0 bases, J lost 11 bases, and 11 bases stayed unmatched. CDR1 DFQATT and CDR2 SNEGSKA come from the germline V gene (reference sequence). The CDR3 covers 14 residues. This sequence joins TRBV20-1 and TRBJ2-5; 8 bases map to TRBD1. The sequence was collected from a man of 80 years or more in good health. Sequenced material: blood. CDR3 region: CSARDGQGAKEQYF. The CDR3 DNA follows: TGCAGTGCTAGAGATGGGCAGGGGGCAAAGGAGCAGTACTTC.